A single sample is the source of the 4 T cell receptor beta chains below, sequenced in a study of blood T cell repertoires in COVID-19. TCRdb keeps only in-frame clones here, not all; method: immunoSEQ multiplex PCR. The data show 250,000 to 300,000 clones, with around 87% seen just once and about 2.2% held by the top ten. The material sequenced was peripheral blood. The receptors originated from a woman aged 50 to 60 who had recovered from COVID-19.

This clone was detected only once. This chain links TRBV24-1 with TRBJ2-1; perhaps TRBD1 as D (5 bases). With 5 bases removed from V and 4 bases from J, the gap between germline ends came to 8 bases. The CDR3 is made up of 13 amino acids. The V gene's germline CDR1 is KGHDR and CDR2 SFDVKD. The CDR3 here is CATSVPGYNEQFF. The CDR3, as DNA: TGTGCCACCAGTGTTCCAGGGTACAATGAGCAGTTCTTC.

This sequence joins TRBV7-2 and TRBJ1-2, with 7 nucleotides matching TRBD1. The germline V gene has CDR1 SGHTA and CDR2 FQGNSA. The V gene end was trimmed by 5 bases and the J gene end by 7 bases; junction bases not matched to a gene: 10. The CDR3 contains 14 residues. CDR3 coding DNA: TGTGCCAGCAGCGGAGTCCAAGGGGGCTCTGGCTACACCTTC. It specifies CASSGVQGGSGYTF. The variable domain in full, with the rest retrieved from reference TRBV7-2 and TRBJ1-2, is GAGVSQSPSNKVTEKGKDVELRCDPISGHTALYWYRQSLGQGLEFLIYFQGNSAPDKSGLPSDRFSAERTGGSVSTLTIQRTQQEDSAVYLCASSGVQGGSGYTFGSGTRLTVV.

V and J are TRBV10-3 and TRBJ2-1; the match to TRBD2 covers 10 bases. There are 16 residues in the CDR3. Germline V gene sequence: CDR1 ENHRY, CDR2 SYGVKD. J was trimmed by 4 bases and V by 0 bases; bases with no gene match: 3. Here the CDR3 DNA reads TGTGCCATCAGTGAGTCGACTAGCGGGTTATACAATGAGCAGTTCTTC. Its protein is CAISESTSGLYNEQFF.

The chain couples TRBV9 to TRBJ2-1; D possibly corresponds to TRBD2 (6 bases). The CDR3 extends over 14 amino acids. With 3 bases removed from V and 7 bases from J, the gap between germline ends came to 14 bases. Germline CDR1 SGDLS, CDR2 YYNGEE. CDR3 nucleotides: TGTGCCAGCAGCGGCTCCCTAGGGAGGAATGAGCAGTTCTTC. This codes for CASSGSLGRNEQFF.